This T cell receptor (beta chain) was identified during a study of patients and donors after allogeneic stem cell transplantation (dated by TCRdb to the early 2020s). The CDR3 runs 13 amino acids, cysteine and phenylalanine included. CDR3 DNA only is kept here, 39 bases in frame from base 1. CDR1 ENHRY and CDR2 SYGVKD are derived from the germline V gene. V trim: 6 bases; J trim: 4 bases; unmatched bases: 4. With regard to this clonotype: Its antigen is still unknown. No much larger clone is present one base from it, and per-base qualities are unavailable.

Library preparation was by RT-PCR. TCRdb records NextSeq 550 as the sequencer. Using fastp trimming at Q25 and MiXCR clonotype assembly, TCRdb reanalyzed the public sequencing data and kept in-frame beta chains. Rows are unified per CDR3 protein, each entry keeping the most common DNA and genes. The sample table contains 400,000 to 500,000 distinct CDR3 sequences; only one count was recorded for more than 15% of them. Roughly 7% of the sample lies in the top ten. The chain employs TRBV10-3 and TRBJ2-3, with 7 bases matching TRBD1. Sequencing input: blood, either unsorted or a sorted T cell fraction (not recorded which). This sequence was found in a human donor who was either an allogeneic HSCT recipient or a stem cell or donor lymphocyte infusion donor (not recorded which). It is not recorded whose cells these are; they may come from a transplant donor. The CDR3 in this case is CAIRERGPDTQYF. In nucleotides, the sequence is TGTGCCATCAGAGAAAGGGGGCCAGATACGCAGTATTTT.